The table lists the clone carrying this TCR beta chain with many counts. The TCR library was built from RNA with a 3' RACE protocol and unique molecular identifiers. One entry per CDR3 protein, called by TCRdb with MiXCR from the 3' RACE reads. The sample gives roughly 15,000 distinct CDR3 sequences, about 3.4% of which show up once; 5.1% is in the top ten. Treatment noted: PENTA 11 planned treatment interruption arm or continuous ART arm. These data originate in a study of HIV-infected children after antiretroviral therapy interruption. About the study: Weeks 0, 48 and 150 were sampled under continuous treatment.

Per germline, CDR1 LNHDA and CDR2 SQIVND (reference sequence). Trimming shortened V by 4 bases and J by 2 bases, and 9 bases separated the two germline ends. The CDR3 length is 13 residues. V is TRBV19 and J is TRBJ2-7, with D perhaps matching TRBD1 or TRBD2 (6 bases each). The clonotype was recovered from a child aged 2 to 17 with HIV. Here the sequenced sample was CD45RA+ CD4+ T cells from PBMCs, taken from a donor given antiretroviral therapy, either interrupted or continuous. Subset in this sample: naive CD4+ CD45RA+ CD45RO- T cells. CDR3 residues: CASSRGATYEQYF. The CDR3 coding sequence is TGTGCCAGTAGTAGGGGGGCCACCTACGAGCAGTACTTC.